Detailed here is one T cell receptor beta chain. The data are from a study of blood T cell repertoires in COVID-19. Study details: COVID-19 samples from acute and convalescent phases originated in the United States, Italy and Spain. PBMCs, B-cell-depleted T cells, or T cells were the source of the cDNA or gDNA that made up the material.

This CDR3 comprises 13 residues. Trimming at V came to 8 bases and at J to 3 bases, leaving 9 bases not matched to a gene. CDR1 and CDR2 from the germline V gene are GTSNPN and SVGIG (reference sequence). Original handling: Estimation of nucleated cell counts relied on the amplification of reference gene primers. Repertoires were generated with immunoSEQ multiplex PCR, while TCRdb's copy carries only in-frame clones and drops some. V and J calls and clone size are those listed in that table; D and trimming were worked out from the DNA. The table lists approximately 210,000 clones, 88% of them singletons.

The sequenced material came from peripheral blood. The sequence was obtained from a human donor in a cohort sampled during active COVID-19. The rearrangement joins TRBV30 to TRBJ2-7; 8 bases align to TRBD2. CDR3 DNA sequence: TGTGCCGCCTCCCCCAGCGGGGGCTACGAGCAGTACTTC. Its protein is CAASPSGGYEQYF.